A selection of T cell receptor beta chains follows, all from one sample in a study of cytomegalovirus exposure and HLA in healthy donors. Assay used: immunoSEQ multiplex PCR; TCRdb lists only in-frame clones, some missing. The sample holds roughly 150,000 clones, around 80% seen once. Sequencing input: PBMCs. The receptors stem from a male donor in good health and CMV-seronegative. CDR3s include the opening cysteine and the closing phenylalanine or tryptophan. The D gene is left open where the match is weak. For some rows the clone size is stated as once, few or many, or as a class when expanded; others skip it.

TRBV7-2	TRBD2	once	TRBJ2-7	CASSLESSGRREQYF	TGTGCCAGCAGCTTAGAGTCCAGCGGGAGACGCGAGCAGTACTTC
TRBV6-5	TRBD1	NA	TRBJ2-1	CASKPDRGHNEQFF	TGTGCCAGTAAACCAGACAGGGGCCACAATGAGCAGTTCTTC
TRBV27	TRBD1	NA	TRBJ1-1	CASSPWTGPNTEAFF	TGTGCCAGCAGTCCCTGGACAGGTCCTAACACTGAAGCTTTCTTT
TRBV27	NA	few	TRBJ1-2	CASSPLPSSYGYTF	TGTGCCAGCAGTCCCCTTCCCTCCTCCTATGGCTACACCTTC
TRBV5-6	TRBD1	NA	TRBJ2-7	CASSSGQGADEQYF	TGTGCCAGCAGCTCCGGACAGGGGGCCGACGAGCAGTACTTC
TRBV5-1	TRBD2	NA	TRBJ2-1	CASSLGGGEQFF	TGCGCCAGCAGCTTGGGGGGGGGAGAGCAGTTCTTC
TRBV27	NA	NA	TRBJ2-1	CASSSVDSSYNEQFF	TGTGCCAGCAGTTCGGTGGACAGCTCCTACAATGAGCAGTTCTTC
TRBV5-1	NA	NA	TRBJ1-5	CASSLGQDGNQPQHF	TGCGCCAGCAGCTTGGGGCAGGATGGCAATCAGCCCCAGCATTTT
TRBV29-1	TRBD1	NA	TRBJ2-5	CSVEPRDSQETQYF	TGCAGCGTTGAACCCAGGGACAGTCAAGAGACCCAGTACTTC
TRBV6-1	TRBD1	NA	TRBJ2-7	CASRPGQGSSYEQYF	TGTGCCAGCAGGCCGGGACAGGGGAGCTCCTACGAGCAGTACTTC
TRBV4-3	TRBD2	few	TRBJ2-1	CASSQALAGGREQFF	TGCGCCAGCAGCCAAGCCCTAGCGGGAGGACGTGAGCAGTTCTTC
TRBV7-2	NA	NA	TRBJ1-5	CASRTGYQPQHF	TGTGCCAGCAGAACAGGGTATCAGCCCCAGCATTTT
TRBV28	NA	NA	TRBJ2-5	CATAARGAGRETQYF	TGTGCCACCGCAGCCCGGGGGGCGGGTCGGGAGACCCAGTACTTC
TRBV28	TRBD1	NA	TRBJ2-7	CASRGQIRGHEQYF	TGTGCCAGCAGGGGACAGATACGCGGCCACGAGCAGTACTTC
TRBV6-5	NA	NA	TRBJ1-1	CASSYPLNTEAFF	TGTGCCAGCAGTTACCCTTTAAACACTGAAGCTTTCTTT
TRBV18	NA	NA	TRBJ2-3	CASSPPSSTDTQYF	TGTGCCAGCTCACCACCTAGCAGCACAGATACGCAGTATTTT
TRBV5-1	TRBD1	NA	TRBJ2-3	CASSLVGTGGSDTQYF	TGCGCCAGCAGCTTAGTAGGGACAGGGGGTTCAGATACGCAGTATTTT